The 16 T cell receptor beta chains reported below all come from one sample, sequenced in a study of PD-1 blockade in mismatch repair-deficient tumors. Data came from immunoSEQ multiplex PCR; TCRdb stores just in-frame clones and leaves some out. There are 25,000 to 30,000 clones in the sample; about 81% occur only once, and about 3% lies in the top ten. The sample was PBMCs, taken before pembrolizumab treatment. All receptors come from an adult with mismatch repair-deficient cancer.

J is TRBJ1-1 and V is TRBV19; a weak D match, TRBD1 (5 bases). Trimming shortened V by 2 bases and J by 7 bases, and 11 bases separated the two germline ends. This CDR3 has 13 amino acids. CDR1 LNHDA and CDR2 SQIVND come from the germline V gene (reference sequence). The CDR3 nucleotides read TGTGCCAGTAGTATAAAGGGGATGGGTGAAGCTTTCTTT. It is translated as CASSIKGMGEAFF.

CDR3: CASRPQEFYGYTF. The CDR3 DNA reads as TGTGCCAGCAGACCCCAGGAATTCTATGGCTACACCTTC. This chain connects TRBV7-9 to TRBJ1-2; D ambiguous. V dropped 6 bases and J dropped 4 bases, with 12 bases sitting between them. The CDR3 covers 13 residues. The germline V gene encodes CDR1 SEHNR and CDR2 FQNEAQ (reference sequence). The full variable domain, rest sourced from reference TRBV7-9 and TRBJ1-2, is DTGVSQNPRHKITKRGQNVTFRCDPISEHNRLYWYRQTLGQGPEFLTYFQNEAQLEKSRLLSDRFSAERPKGSFSTLEIQRTEQGDSAMYLCASRPQEFYGYTFGSGTRLTVV.

This rearrangement joins TRBV9 to TRBJ2-5; 8 bases are a match to TRBD2. CDR1 and CDR2 from the germline V gene are SGDLS and YYNGEE. CDR3 length: 15 residues. Losses at the gene ends were 4 bases for V and 5 bases for J; bases not matched to a gene: 10. As DNA, the CDR3 is TGTGCCAGCAGCCCTTCCGGGGGGGGACATGAGACCCAGTACTTC. Its protein is CASSPSGGGHETQYF. The complete variable domain, with remaining parts taken from reference TRBV9 and TRBJ2-5, reads DSGVTQTPKHLITATGQRVTLRCSPRSGDLSVYWYQQSLDQGLQFLIQYYNGEERAKGNILERFSAQQFPDLHSELNLSSLELGDSALYFCASSPSGGGHETQYFGPGTRLLVL.

V usage is TRBV14 and J usage is TRBJ2-7; 10 bases match TRBD1. The CDR3 consists of 14 residues. Per the germline V gene, CDR1 is SGHDN and CDR2 is FVKESK. The V gene end was trimmed by 4 bases and the J gene end by 5 bases; junction bases not matched to a gene: 5. The CDR3 DNA reads as TGTGCCAGCAGCCTGGGACAGGGGTTTAACGAGCAGTACTTC. This sequence encodes CASSLGQGFNEQYF.

This rearrangement joins TRBV19 to TRBJ1-4; D gene ambiguous. The CDR3 consists of 14 residues. V was trimmed by 4 bases and J by 0 bases, leaving 6 bases between them. Germline V gives CDR1 LNHDA, CDR2 SQIVND (reference sequence). The CDR3 coding sequence is TGTGCCAGTAGTAGGGCAACAACTAATGAAAAACTGTTTTTT. It translates to CASSRATTNEKLFF.

The CDR3 bases are TGTGCCTGGAGTGTGCAGGGGAACACTGAAGCTTTCTTT. Amino acid sequence: CAWSVQGNTEAFF. The gene calls are TRBV30 and TRBJ1-1; TRBD1 is a possible D gene (5 bases). The CDR3 runs 13 residues. Germline CDR1 reads GTSNPN; CDR2 reads SVGIG (reference sequence). V was trimmed by 0 bases and J by 1 base, leaving 6 bases between them.

This chain links TRBV28 with TRBJ2-6; D is unclear. Germline V gives CDR1 MDHEN, CDR2 SYDVKM. The CDR3 extends over 14 amino acids. Trimming took 4 bases from V and 2 from J, leaving 6 bases between them. The CDR3 DNA reads as TGTGCCAGCAGTTCTCGGGCTGGGGCCAACGTCCTGACTTTC. As protein: CASSSRAGANVLTF.

The chain couples TRBV7-2 to TRBJ2-7; 7 bases are a match to TRBD1. J gave up 11 bases and V 4 bases, and 11 bases lay outside the gene matches. This CDR3 comprises 13 residues. Germline V gene data show CDR1 as SGHTA and CDR2 as FQGNSA. The CDR3 DNA is TGTGCCAGCAGCTCGGGACAGCCAACTAAGGAGTACTTC. Its protein product is CASSSGQPTKEYF. Supplemented by reference TRBV7-2 and TRBJ2-7, the full variable domain reads GAGVSQSPSNKVTEKGKDVELRCDPISGHTALYWYRQSLGQGLEFLIYFQGNSAPDKSGLPSDRFSAERTGGSVSTLTIQRTQQEDSAVYLCASSSGQPTKEYFGPGTRLTVT.

The genes are TRBV5-6 and TRBJ2-7, with D perhaps TRBD2 (6 bases). The CDR3 is 13 residues long. Germline loops: CDR1 SGHDT, CDR2 YYEEEE. Trimming pared 2 bases from V and 4 bases from J, leaving 10 bases between. The CDR3 region has the DNA TGTGCCAGCAGCTTCGGGCTAGCGTACGAGCAGTACTTC. Translation: CASSFGLAYEQYF. Looking up the rest from reference TRBV5-6 and TRBJ2-7 gives the full variable domain: DAGVTQSPTHLIKTRGQQVTLRCSPKSGHDTVSWYQQALGQGPQFIFQYYEEEERQRGNFPDRFSGHQFPNYSSELNVNALLLGDSALYLCASSFGLAYEQYFGPGTRLTVT.

There are a few counts of this clone. The J gene is TRBJ1-1, the V gene TRBV5-1; 7 nucleotides align to TRBD1. CDR1 and CDR2 (germline): SGHRS, YFSETQ. This CDR3 is built from 14 residues. Trimming took 4 bases from V and 0 from J; bases not matched to a gene: 3. The CDR3: CASSPGTVNTEAFF. The DNA for the CDR3 is TGCGCCAGCAGCCCTGGGACAGTGAACACTGAAGCTTTCTTT.

As DNA, the CDR3 is TGTGCCAGCAGCTTGGGACTAGCGGACTACGAGCAGTACTTC. This encodes CASSLGLADYEQYF. The genes are TRBV11-2 and TRBJ2-7; 11 bases agree with TRBD2. J was trimmed by 3 bases and V by 3 bases; bases with no gene match: 1. The CDR3 contains 14 residues. Germline assignment: CDR1 SGHAT and CDR2 FQNNGV.

This rearrangement joins TRBV19 to TRBJ1-6; 10 nucleotides match TRBD1. Trimming cost V 4 bases and J 6 bases; bases outside gene matches: 3. This CDR3 is 15 amino acids long. CDR1 and CDR2 (germline): LNHDA, SQIVND (reference sequence). CDR3 sequence (DNA): TGTGCCAGTAGTAGACAGGGGGCCCCTAATTCACCCCTCCACTTT. Residues: CASSRQGAPNSPLHF.

V and J are TRBV11-1 and TRBJ2-3, with a tentative D call TRBD1 (6 bases). The V and J ends lost 7 bases and 2 bases respectively, with 19 bases between them. Per the germline V gene, CDR1 is SGHAT and CDR2 is FQDESV (reference sequence). CDR3 length: 16 residues. Here the CDR3 DNA reads TGTGCCAGCACCTCACAGGGCGGTTTCTCCACAGATACGCAGTATTTT. Protein product: CASTSQGGFSTDTQYF.

V and J are TRBV27 and TRBJ1-2; D remains ambiguous. Trimming took 5 bases from V and 3 from J, leaving 13 bases between them. In germline, CDR1 is MNHEY, CDR2 SMNVEV (reference sequence). This CDR3 contains 14 residues. CDR3 coding DNA: TGTGCCAGCAGTCCATATACCACAGACTATGGCTACACCTTC. Encoded protein: CASSPYTTDYGYTF.

V gene TRBV6-1 combines with J gene TRBJ2-7, with 10 positions matching TRBD1. CDR3 length: 14 amino acids. With V trimmed by 3 bases and J by 7 bases, 6 bases remained unmatched. Germline lookup yields CDR1 MNHNS and CDR2 SASEGT. CDR3 coding DNA: TGTGCCAGCAGTGATGGACAGGGGGTCGGGGAGCAGTACTTC. Translation: CASSDGQGVGEQYF.

The chain carries TRBV15 and TRBJ2-5, with 10 bases identical to TRBD2. Per germline, CDR1 LNHNV and CDR2 YYDKDF (reference sequence). V dropped 0 bases and J dropped 5; count of bases not matched to a gene: 9. The CDR3 length is 17 residues. CDR3 residues: CATSREGASGSWETQYF. In DNA, the CDR3 is TGTGCCACCAGCAGAGAAGGGGCTAGCGGGAGTTGGGAGACCCAGTACTTC.